This T cell receptor (beta chain) was identified in a study of T cells in Graves' hyperthyroidism and ophthalmopathy. Researchers took RNA transcripts and amplified the TCR beta CDR3 regions from them. Initially, a first-round RT-PCR of the TCR CDR3 employed the HTBI primer set. TCRdb re-called the multiplex PCR reads through MiXCR, storing one row per CDR3 protein. Here the sample spans fewer than 700,000 distinct CDR3 sequences, roughly 17% being singletons. This clonotype has ten or more counts. The study left out patients who had uncontrolled infection, other autoimmune disease, pregnancy or lactation. The material sequenced was blood. This clonotype originated in a young woman with Graves' ophthalmopathy.

The CDR3 DNA is TGTGCCAGCAGCTCGTACAGGGGCCCTAATGAAAAACTGTTTTTT. This sequence encodes CASSSYRGPNEKLFF. This chain connects TRBV7-2 to TRBJ1-4; 7 bases fit TRBD1. The V gene end was trimmed by 4 bases and the J gene end by 3 bases; junction bases not matched to a gene: 5. This CDR3 is 15 amino acids long. Germline CDR1 SGHTA, CDR2 FQGNSA.